This TCR beta chain originates from a study of blood T cell repertoires in COVID-19. Using immunoSEQ multiplex PCR, the repertoire was profiled, and TCRdb retains in-frame clones only, with some absent. The table shows around 300,000 clones, with roughly 80% occurring only once. The clonotype was recovered from a woman in her fifties or sixties with active or convalescent COVID-19. The sequenced sample was peripheral blood.

The CDR3 DNA sequence: TGTGCCAGCAGTTTATGGGCCGGGACAGGGCCGAGTCAGCCCCAGCATTTT. Amino acids: CASSLWAGTGPSQPQHF. The genes are TRBV28 and TRBJ1-5; TRBD1 matches at 9 bases. Unmatched junction bases numbered 9, after V lost 0 bases and J lost 6 bases. This CDR3 comprises 17 residues. Per the germline V gene, CDR1 is MDHEN and CDR2 is SYDVKM.